In its sample, the clone carrying this T cell receptor (beta chain) was seen a few times. What it binds is unknown. Trimming took 1 base from V and 8 from J, leaving 6 bases between them. Germline lookup yields CDR1 KGHSH and CDR2 LQKENI. CDR3 length equals 12 residues. The data originate from a study of shared clonotypes between healthy human individuals. Turning to the study itself: Three CD4 naive, three CD4 memory, two CD8 naive and one CD8 memory plate were used per donor.

Produced via immunoSEQ multiplex PCR; TCRdb's table is partial and in-frame only. The data show around 1.9 million clones, 85% to 95% seen once. Findings of the study overall: What naive subsets generally showed was a larger estimated richness than memory subsets showed.

It was CD45RO-negative cells, positively selected for CCR7, that made up naive CD8 cells, with terminally differentiated effector memory CD45RA+ cells excluded. This chain uses TRBV18 with TRBJ1-5; D gene unclear. The TCR comes from a man younger than 35 in good health. Some clones in this sample may be carry-over from other donors' samples. Material for sequencing was naive CD8+ T cells from PBMCs. DNA of the CDR3: TGTGCCAGCTCACCACTAAGGGAGCCCCAGCATTTT. Amino acid sequence: CASSPLREPQHF.